Listed below are T cell receptor beta chains from one sample, sequenced in a study of blood T cells in healthy people across ages. Using its own MiXCR run on the 5' RACE reads, TCRdb lists one record per CDR3 protein. Of some 900,000 distinct CDR3 sequences in the sample, roughly 50% were seen once. The sequencing input was blood. These receptors came from a man aged 25 to 40 in good health. CDR3s include the opening cysteine and the closing phenylalanine or tryptophan. The D gene is left open where the match is weak. For some rows the clone size is stated as once, few or many, or as a class when expanded; others skip it.

v_call	d_call	j_call	clone_size	cdr3_nt	cdr3_aa
TRBV10-3	TRBD1	TRBJ2-1	few	TGTGCCATCAGTGAGACCCTCCTGCCGGGACAGGGCGACAATGAGCAGTTCTTC	CAISETLLPGQGDNEQFF
TRBV4-1	TRBD1	TRBJ2-3	.	TGCGCCAGCAGCCAAGGGGACAGGGGAATACGGGATACGCAGTATTTT	CASSQGDRGIRDTQYF
TRBV5-6	.	TRBJ2-1	.	TGTGCCAGCAGCTCCTCTGGCCGGGGGGCGGTCAATGAGCAGTTCTTC	CASSSSGRGAVNEQFF
TRBV5-6	TRBD1	TRBJ2-4	.	TGTGCCAGCAGCTTCGGACAGGGCGAGTACATTCAGTACTTC	CASSFGQGEYIQYF
TRBV7-2	.	TRBJ2-1	.	TGTGCCAGCAGCCCAGCCGGTACCGGTGAGCAGTTCTTC	CASSPAGTGEQFF
TRBV20-1	.	TRBJ2-7	.	TGCAGTGCTAGAGATCCGGGTCTCGGCTACGAGCAGTACTTC	CSARDPGLGYEQYF
TRBV29-1	.	TRBJ2-7	.	TGCAGCATTGTTGCAGGGGGGGCCTACAATGAGCAGTACTTC	CSIVAGGAYNEQYF
TRBV7-9	.	TRBJ1-6	.	TGTGCCAGCAGCTTAGTTGGGGTGGAGTCACCCCTCCACTTT	CASSLVGVESPLHF
TRBV20-1	TRBD1	TRBJ1-5	few	TGCAGTGCTAGGCCGCCCGGTTCAGGGGGGGGGAGTCAGCCCCAGCATTTT	CSARPPGSGGGSQPQHF
TRBV6-2/TRBV6-3	.	TRBJ2-5	.	TGTGCCAGCAGTGGACCGAGGGGGACCCAAGAGACCCAGTACTTC	CASSGPRGTQETQYF
TRBV24-1	.	TRBJ1-5	.	TGTGCCACCGGGGGAACAGGGAAGATACGCAATCAGCCCCAGCATTTT	CATGGTGKIRNQPQHF
TRBV4-2	.	TRBJ1-2	few	TGTGCCAGCAGTCAAGGGCGGGGAAACCCCTATGGCTACACCTTC	CASSQGRGNPYGYTF
TRBV25-1	.	TRBJ2-2	.	TGTGCCAGTCTTCAGGGGGAGCTGTTTTTT	CASLQGELFF
TRBV5-1	TRBD1	TRBJ2-3	.	TGCGCCAGCAGCTACCGGGACAGGGACACAGATACGCAGTATTTT	CASSYRDRDTDTQYF
TRBV3-1	.	TRBJ2-7	.	TGTGCCAGCAGCCAAGATGAGGGATACAACTTCTACGAGCAGTACTTC	CASSQDEGYNFYEQYF
TRBV20-1	.	TRBJ2-7	.	TGCAGTGCCGACCGGGCCGCCTCCCTACAATACGAGCAGTACTTC	CSADRAASLQYEQYF
TRBV4-2	TRBD1	TRBJ1-5	few	TGTGCCAGCAGTGGGGACAGGGGGAATCAGCCCCAGCATTTT	CASSGDRGNQPQHF
TRBV9	TRBD2	TRBJ2-5	once	TGTGCCAGCAGCGTAACTAGCGGGGTCCAAGAGACCCAGTACTTC	CASSVTSGVQETQYF
TRBV7-2	.	TRBJ1-2	few	TGTGCCAGCAGCTTAGATCAGGGGCGCAGCTATGGCTACACCTTC	CASSLDQGRSYGYTF
TRBV3-1	.	TRBJ2-2	.	TGTGCCAGCAGCCAAGATCCGGAGGGCACCGGGGAGCTGTTTTTT	CASSQDPEGTGELFF
TRBV9	.	TRBJ2-2	few	TGTGCCAGCAGCGTACGCCAGGGTGGCGGGGAGCTGTTTTTT	CASSVRQGGGELFF
TRBV3-1	.	TRBJ1-1	.	TGTGCCAGCAGCCAAGCGGTCTCGACGAACACTGAAGCTTTCTTT	CASSQAVSTNTEAFF
TRBV27	.	TRBJ2-7	.	TGTGCCAGCAGTTGGGCAGGGGCGGCCTACGAGCAGTACTTC	CASSWAGAAYEQYF
TRBV30	TRBD2	TRBJ2-5	.	TGTGCCGCGGGGGACGCACGGACCCAGTACTTC	CAAGDARTQYF
TRBV20-1	.	TRBJ2-7	.	TGCAGTGCCCGGGAATTCCACGAGCAGTACTTC	CSAREFHEQYF
TRBV10-3	TRBD1	TRBJ2-7	few	TGTGCCATCAGTGCTACGGGACAGGGGGCCAACGAGCAGTACTTC	CAISATGQGANEQYF
TRBV29-1	.	TRBJ2-2	few	TGCAGCGTTCAAGCGGGCAGGGGGAACACCGGGGAGCTGTTTTTT	CSVQAGRGNTGELFF
TRBV6-2/TRBV6-3	TRBD1	TRBJ2-7	.	TGTGCCAGCAGGAGTTCCGGGACAGGGGGCTACGAGCAGTACTTC	CASRSSGTGGYEQYF
TRBV6-1	.	TRBJ2-3	few	TGTGCCAGCAGCCCTCGGGGGGCGGCTTCTAGCACAGATACGCAGTATTTT	CASSPRGAASSTDTQYF
TRBV12-3/TRBV12-4	.	TRBJ2-1	few	TGTGCCAGCAGTCCAAAAGTTGAGCAGTTCTTC	CASSPKVEQFF
TRBV4-2	.	TRBJ2-7	.	TGTGCCAGCAGCCAAGAACCGGGACAAATATACGAGCAGTACTTC	CASSQEPGQIYEQYF
TRBV20-1	TRBD2	TRBJ2-3	.	TGCAGTGCTCACCTCCCGGCGGGGGGGACAGATACGCAGTATTTT	CSAHLPAGGTDTQYF
TRBV9	.	TRBJ2-7	.	TGTGCCAGCAGCGTAGCTACAGACTACGAGCAGTACTTC	CASSVATDYEQYF
TRBV3-1	TRBD1	TRBJ1-2	few	TGTGCCAGCAGCCAAGCGACAGGGGGCTTTGATGGCTACACCTTC	CASSQATGGFDGYTF
TRBV21-1	.	TRBJ2-7	.	TGTGCCAGCAGCGTGCGCCGGGACACTACCTACGAGCAGTACTTC	CASSVRRDTTYEQYF
TRBV3-1	.	TRBJ1-5	.	TGTGCCAGCAGCCATGGACACATTAATCAGCCCCAGCATTTT	CASSHGHINQPQHF
TRBV27	TRBD1	TRBJ2-1	.	TGTGCCAGCAGTTCGGACAGGGCGAGCTCCTACAATGAGCAGTTCTTC	CASSSDRASSYNEQFF
TRBV7-2	TRBD2	TRBJ2-3	few	TGTGCCAGCAGCTTAGACGGGACTAGTTCCGATACGCAGTATTTT	CASSLDGTSSDTQYF
TRBV13	.	TRBJ1-2	.	TGTGCCAGCAGCTTAAGTGCAGACGGGAATGGCTACACCTTC	CASSLSADGNGYTF
TRBV29-1	.	TRBJ2-1	few	TGCAGCGTTGAATTGGTGACTAGGGGTGAGCAGTTCTTC	CSVELVTRGEQFF
TRBV6-4	TRBD1	TRBJ2-1	once	TGTGCCAGCAGTGACCAAGGGACAGGCCAGCAGTTCTTC	CASSDQGTGQQFF
TRBV6-1	TRBD1	TRBJ2-1	.	TGTGCCAGCAGTGAAGGACAGGGGGCGTTTAATGAGCAGTTCTTC	CASSEGQGAFNEQFF
TRBV28	.	TRBJ2-5	.	TGTGCCGGCATAGTTAAAGGGGGTATCTTGGAGACCCAGTACTTC	CAGIVKGGILETQYF
TRBV3-1	TRBD2	TRBJ2-1	once	TGTGCCAGCAGCCCACGGAGCGGGGGGGGGAATGAGCAGTTCTTC	CASSPRSGGGNEQFF
TRBV7-9	.	TRBJ1-1	.	TGTGCCAGCAGCTCCGGACAGCGGGCTTTCTTT	CASSSGQRAFF
TRBV20-1	.	TRBJ2-5	.	TGCAGTGCTAGAGATCACGGACAGCTCCGAGAGACCCAGTACTTC	CSARDHGQLRETQYF